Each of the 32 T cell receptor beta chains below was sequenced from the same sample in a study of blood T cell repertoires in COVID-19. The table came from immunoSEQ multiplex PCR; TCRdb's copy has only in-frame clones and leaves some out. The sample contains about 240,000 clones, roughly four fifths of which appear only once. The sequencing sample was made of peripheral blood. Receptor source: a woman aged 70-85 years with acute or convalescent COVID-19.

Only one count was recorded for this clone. This chain's CDR3 is CASSADRVDGYTF. CDR3 nucleotides: TGTGCCAGCAGTGCTGACAGGGTTGATGGCTACACCTTC. The rearrangement joins TRBV12-3 or TRBV12-4 to TRBJ1-2; 7 bases agree with TRBD1. The J segment lost 6 bases and the V segment lost 5 bases, leaving 6 bases of the junction unmatched. This CDR3 has 13 residues.

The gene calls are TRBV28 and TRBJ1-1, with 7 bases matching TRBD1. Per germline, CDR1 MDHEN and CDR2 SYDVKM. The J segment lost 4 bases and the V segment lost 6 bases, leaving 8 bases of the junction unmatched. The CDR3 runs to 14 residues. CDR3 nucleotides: TGTGCCAGCAGGGCAGGGGGTTCGGGCACTGAAGCTTTCTTT. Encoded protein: CASRAGGSGTEAFF.

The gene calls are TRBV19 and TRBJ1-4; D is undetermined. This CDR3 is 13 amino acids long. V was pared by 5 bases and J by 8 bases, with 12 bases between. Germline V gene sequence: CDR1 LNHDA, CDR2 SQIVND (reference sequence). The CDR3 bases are TGTGCCAGTAGTGGGCAGGTACGAGAAAAACTGTTTTTT. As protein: CASSGQVREKLFF.

The CDR3 nucleotides are TGCGCCAGCAGCTTACAACCGATGGGGGGCTCCTATAATTCACCCCTCCACTTT. Amino acids: CASSLQPMGGSYNSPLHF. This chain uses TRBV5-1 with TRBJ1-6; weak D call: TRBD1 (5 bases). V was trimmed by 2 bases and J by 0 bases, leaving 15 bases between them. The length of the CDR3 is 18 residues. Germline lookup yields CDR1 SGHRS and CDR2 YFSETQ.

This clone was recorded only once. The chain's CDR3 is CASSPSGGQALTTEAFF. CDR3 coding DNA: TGTGCCAGCAGTCCCTCAGGGGGGCAGGCTTTGACCACTGAAGCTTTCTTT. J is TRBJ1-1 and V is TRBV28; TRBD1 agrees at 7 bases. CDR1 is MDHEN and CDR2 is SYDVKM in the germline V gene. This CDR3 region has 17 residues. V trimming: 5 bases; J trimming: 4 bases; junction bases outside the gene matches: 16. Variable domain in full (rest from reference TRBV28 and TRBJ1-1): DVKVTQSSRYLVKRTGEKVFLECVQDMDHENMFWYRQDPGLGLRLIYFSYDVKMKEKGDIPEGYSVSREKKERFSLILESASTNQTSMYLCASSPSGGQALTTEAFFGQGTRLTVV.

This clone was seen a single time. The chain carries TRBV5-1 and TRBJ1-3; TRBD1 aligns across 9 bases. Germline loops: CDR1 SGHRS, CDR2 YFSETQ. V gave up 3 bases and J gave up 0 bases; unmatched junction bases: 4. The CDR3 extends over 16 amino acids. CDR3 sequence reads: CASSSGTGHSGNTIYF. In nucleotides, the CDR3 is TGCGCCAGCAGCTCGGGGACAGGGCACTCTGGAAACACCATATATTTT.

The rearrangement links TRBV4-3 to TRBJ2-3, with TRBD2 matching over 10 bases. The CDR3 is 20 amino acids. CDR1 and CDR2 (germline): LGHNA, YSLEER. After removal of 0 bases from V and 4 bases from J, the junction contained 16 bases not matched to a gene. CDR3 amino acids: CASSQDLFGSTSGEADTQYF. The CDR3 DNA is TGCGCCAGCAGCCAAGATCTGTTTGGCTCAACTAGCGGGGAAGCAGATACGCAGTATTTT.

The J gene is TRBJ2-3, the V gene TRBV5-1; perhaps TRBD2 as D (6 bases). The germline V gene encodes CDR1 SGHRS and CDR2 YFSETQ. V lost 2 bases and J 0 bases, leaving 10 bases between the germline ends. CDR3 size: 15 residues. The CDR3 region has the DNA TGCGCCAGCAGCTTCGGAGGGCCTAGCACAGATACGCAGTATTTT. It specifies CASSFGGPSTDTQYF. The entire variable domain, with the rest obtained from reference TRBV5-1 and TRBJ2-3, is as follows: KAGVTQTPRYLIKTRGQQVTLSCSPISGHRSVSWYQQTPGQGLQFLFEYFSETQRNKGNFPGRFSGRQFSNSRSEMNVSTLELGDSALYLCASSFGGPSTDTQYFGPGTRLTVL.

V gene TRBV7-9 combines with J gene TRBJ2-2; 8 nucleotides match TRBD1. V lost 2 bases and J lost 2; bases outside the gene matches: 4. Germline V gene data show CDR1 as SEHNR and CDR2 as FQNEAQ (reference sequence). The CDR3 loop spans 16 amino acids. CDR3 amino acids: CASSLRGTGNTGELFF. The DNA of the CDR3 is TGTGCCAGCAGCTTACGGGGGACAGGTAACACCGGGGAGCTGTTTTTT.

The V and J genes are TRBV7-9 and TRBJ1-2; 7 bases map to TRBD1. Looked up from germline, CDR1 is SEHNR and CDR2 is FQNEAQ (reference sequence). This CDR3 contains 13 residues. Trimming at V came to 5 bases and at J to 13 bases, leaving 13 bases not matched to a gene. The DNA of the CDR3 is TGTGCCAGCAGCGCGCTACCAGACAGGGTCTCCACCTTC. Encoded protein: CASSALPDRVSTF.

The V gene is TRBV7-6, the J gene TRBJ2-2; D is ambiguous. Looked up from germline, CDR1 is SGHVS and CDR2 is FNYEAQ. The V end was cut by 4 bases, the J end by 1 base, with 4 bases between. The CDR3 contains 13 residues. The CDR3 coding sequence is TGTGCCAGCAGCTCATTGAACACCGGGGAGCTGTTTTTT. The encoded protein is CASSSLNTGELFF.

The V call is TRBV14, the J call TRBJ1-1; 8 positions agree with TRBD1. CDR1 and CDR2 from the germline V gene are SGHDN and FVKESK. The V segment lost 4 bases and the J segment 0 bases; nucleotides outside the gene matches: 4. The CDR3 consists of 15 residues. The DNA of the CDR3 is TGTGCCAGCAGCCCTCTGACAGGGGTGAACACTGAAGCTTTCTTT. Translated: CASSPLTGVNTEAFF.

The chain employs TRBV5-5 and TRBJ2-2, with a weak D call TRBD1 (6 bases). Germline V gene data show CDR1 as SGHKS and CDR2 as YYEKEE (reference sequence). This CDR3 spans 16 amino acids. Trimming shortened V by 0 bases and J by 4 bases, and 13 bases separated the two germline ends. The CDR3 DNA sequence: TGTGCCAGCAGCTTGGCAGGGGTTCAGGGCACCGGGGAGCTGTTTTTT. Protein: CASSLAGVQGTGELFF.

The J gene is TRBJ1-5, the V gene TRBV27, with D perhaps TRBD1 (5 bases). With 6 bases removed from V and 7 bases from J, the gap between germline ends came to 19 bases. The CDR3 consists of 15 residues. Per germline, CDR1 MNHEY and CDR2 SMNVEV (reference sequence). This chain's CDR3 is CASSSRAGIYQPQHF. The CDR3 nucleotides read TGTGCCAGCAGCAGCCGTGCAGGGATATACCAGCCCCAGCATTTT.

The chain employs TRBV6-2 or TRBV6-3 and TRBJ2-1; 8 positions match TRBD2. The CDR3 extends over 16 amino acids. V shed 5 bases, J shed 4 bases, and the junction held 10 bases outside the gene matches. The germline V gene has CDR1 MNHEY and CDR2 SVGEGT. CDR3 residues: CASSEKRGTSYNEQFF. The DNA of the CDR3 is TGTGCCAGCAGTGAGAAGCGGGGGACTTCGTACAATGAGCAGTTCTTC.

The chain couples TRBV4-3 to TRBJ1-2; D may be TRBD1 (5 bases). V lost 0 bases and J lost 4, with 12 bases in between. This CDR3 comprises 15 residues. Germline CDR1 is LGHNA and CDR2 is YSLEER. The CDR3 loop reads CASSQDRGYGYGYTF. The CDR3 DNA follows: TGCGCCAGCAGCCAAGATCGGGGGTATGGCTATGGCTACACCTTC.

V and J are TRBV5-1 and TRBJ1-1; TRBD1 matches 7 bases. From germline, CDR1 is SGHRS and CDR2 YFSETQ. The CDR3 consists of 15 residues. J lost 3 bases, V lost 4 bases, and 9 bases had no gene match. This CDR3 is CASSIGHGQDTEAFF. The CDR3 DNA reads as TGCGCCAGCAGCATTGGACACGGACAGGACACTGAAGCTTTCTTT.

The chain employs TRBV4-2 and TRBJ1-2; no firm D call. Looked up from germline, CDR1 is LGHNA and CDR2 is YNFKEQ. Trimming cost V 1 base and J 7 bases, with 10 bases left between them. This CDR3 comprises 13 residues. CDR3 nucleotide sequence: TGTGCCAGCAGCCAAGGTTTTGAGGCTGGCTACACCTTC. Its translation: CASSQGFEAGYTF.

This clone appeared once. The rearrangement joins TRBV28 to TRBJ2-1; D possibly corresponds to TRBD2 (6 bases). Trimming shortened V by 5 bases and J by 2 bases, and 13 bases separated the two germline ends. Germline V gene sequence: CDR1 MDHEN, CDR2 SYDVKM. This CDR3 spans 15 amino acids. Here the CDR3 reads CASSTSRRTYNEQFF. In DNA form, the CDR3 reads TGTGCCAGCAGTACTAGCAGAAGGACCTACAATGAGCAGTTCTTC.

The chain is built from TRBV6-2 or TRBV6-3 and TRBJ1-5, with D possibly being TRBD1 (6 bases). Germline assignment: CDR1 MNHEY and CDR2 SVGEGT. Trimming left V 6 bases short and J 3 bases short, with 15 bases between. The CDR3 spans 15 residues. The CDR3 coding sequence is TGTGCCAGCAGCCGGGACACTCGGTACAATCAGCCCCAGCATTTT. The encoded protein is CASSRDTRYNQPQHF.

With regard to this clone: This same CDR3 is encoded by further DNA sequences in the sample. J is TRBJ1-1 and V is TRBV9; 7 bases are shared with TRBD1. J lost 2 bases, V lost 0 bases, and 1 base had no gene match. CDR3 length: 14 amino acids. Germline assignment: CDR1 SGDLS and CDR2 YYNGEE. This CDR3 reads CASSVGQGNTEAFF. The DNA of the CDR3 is TGTGCCAGCAGCGTAGGACAGGGAAACACTGAAGCTTTCTTT.

CDR3 DNA: TGTGCCAGCAGTTTACAGGGGGCCACTGAAGCTTTCTTT. Translation: CASSLQGATEAFF. The gene calls are TRBV6-2 or TRBV6-3 and TRBJ1-1, with 9 nucleotides matching TRBD1. V trimming: 4 bases; J trimming: 4 bases; junction bases outside the gene matches: 1. Germline-derived CDR1 and CDR2 are MNHEY and SVGEGT. The CDR3 runs 13 residues.

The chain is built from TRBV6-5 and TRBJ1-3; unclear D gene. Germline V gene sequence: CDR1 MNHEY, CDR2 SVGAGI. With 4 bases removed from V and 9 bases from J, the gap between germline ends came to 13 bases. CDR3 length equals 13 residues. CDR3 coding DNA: TGTGCCAGCAGTTCCCTATCTCGGGGCACCATATATTTT. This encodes CASSSLSRGTIYF.

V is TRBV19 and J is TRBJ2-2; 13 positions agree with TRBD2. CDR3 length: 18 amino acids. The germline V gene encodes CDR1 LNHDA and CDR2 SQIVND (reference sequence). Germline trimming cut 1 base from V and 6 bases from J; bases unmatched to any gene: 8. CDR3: CASSIAIGLAGAAGELFF. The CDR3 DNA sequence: TGTGCCAGTAGTATAGCAATCGGACTAGCGGGGGCAGCCGGGGAGCTGTTTTTT.

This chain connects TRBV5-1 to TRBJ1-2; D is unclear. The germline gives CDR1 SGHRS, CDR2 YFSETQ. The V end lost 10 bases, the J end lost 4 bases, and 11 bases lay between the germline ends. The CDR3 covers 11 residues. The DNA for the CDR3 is TGCGCCGCGCGGGGTGCCTATGGCTACACCTTC. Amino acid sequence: CAARGAYGYTF.

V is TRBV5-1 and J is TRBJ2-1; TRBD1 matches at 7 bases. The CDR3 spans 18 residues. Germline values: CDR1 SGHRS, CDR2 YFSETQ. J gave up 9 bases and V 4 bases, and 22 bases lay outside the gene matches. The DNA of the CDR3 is TGCGCCAGCAGCCTCCGAACCGGGACAGCCCTAAATTTCCCTGAGCAGTTCTTC. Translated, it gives CASSLRTGTALNFPEQFF.

This CDR3 reads CASSPTRGWNTEAFF. In nucleotides, the CDR3 is TGTGCCAGCAGCCCTACCAGGGGTTGGAACACTGAAGCTTTCTTT. The rearrangement links TRBV14 to TRBJ1-1, with D possibly being TRBD1 (6 bases). Germline values: CDR1 SGHDN, CDR2 FVKESK. The CDR3 has 15 amino acids. Trimming pared 4 bases from V and 1 base from J, leaving 13 bases between.

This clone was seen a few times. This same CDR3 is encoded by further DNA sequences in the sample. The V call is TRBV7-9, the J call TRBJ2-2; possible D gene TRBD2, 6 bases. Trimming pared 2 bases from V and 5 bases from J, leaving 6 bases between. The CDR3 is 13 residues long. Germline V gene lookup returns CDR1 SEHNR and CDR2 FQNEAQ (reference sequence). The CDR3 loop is CASSLRGTGELFF. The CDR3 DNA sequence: TGTGCCAGCAGCTTACGGGGGACCGGGGAGCTGTTTTTT.

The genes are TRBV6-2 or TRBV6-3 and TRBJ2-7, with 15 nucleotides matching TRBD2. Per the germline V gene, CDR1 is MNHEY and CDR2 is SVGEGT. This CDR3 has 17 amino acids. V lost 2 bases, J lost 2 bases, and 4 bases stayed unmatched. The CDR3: CASSYLGLAGGPYEQYF. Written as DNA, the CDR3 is TGTGCCAGCAGTTACCTCGGACTAGCGGGGGGGCCCTACGAGCAGTACTTC.

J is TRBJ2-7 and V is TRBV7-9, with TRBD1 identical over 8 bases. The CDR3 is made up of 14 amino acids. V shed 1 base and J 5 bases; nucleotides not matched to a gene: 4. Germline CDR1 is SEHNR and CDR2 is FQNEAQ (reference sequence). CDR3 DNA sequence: TGTGCCAGCAGCTTAGACAGGGGGAGGAACGAGCAGTACTTC. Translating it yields CASSLDRGRNEQYF.

CDR3 amino acids: CASSLRVAGGKRDTIYF. CDR3 nucleotides: TGTGCCAGCAGTTTAAGGGTAGCAGGGGGCAAGAGGGACACCATATATTTT. The chain recombines TRBV28 with TRBJ1-3, with TRBD1 identical over 8 bases. This CDR3 has 17 amino acids. V gave up 2 bases and J gave up 8 bases; unmatched junction bases: 14. Germline values: CDR1 MDHEN, CDR2 SYDVKM.

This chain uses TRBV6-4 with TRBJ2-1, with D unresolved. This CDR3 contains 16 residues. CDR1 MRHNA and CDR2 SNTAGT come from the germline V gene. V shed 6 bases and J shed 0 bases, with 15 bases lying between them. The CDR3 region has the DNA TGTGCCAGCAGCCCTGCGGAGTCCAGCTCCTACAATGAGCAGTTCTTC. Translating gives CASSPAESSSYNEQFF.